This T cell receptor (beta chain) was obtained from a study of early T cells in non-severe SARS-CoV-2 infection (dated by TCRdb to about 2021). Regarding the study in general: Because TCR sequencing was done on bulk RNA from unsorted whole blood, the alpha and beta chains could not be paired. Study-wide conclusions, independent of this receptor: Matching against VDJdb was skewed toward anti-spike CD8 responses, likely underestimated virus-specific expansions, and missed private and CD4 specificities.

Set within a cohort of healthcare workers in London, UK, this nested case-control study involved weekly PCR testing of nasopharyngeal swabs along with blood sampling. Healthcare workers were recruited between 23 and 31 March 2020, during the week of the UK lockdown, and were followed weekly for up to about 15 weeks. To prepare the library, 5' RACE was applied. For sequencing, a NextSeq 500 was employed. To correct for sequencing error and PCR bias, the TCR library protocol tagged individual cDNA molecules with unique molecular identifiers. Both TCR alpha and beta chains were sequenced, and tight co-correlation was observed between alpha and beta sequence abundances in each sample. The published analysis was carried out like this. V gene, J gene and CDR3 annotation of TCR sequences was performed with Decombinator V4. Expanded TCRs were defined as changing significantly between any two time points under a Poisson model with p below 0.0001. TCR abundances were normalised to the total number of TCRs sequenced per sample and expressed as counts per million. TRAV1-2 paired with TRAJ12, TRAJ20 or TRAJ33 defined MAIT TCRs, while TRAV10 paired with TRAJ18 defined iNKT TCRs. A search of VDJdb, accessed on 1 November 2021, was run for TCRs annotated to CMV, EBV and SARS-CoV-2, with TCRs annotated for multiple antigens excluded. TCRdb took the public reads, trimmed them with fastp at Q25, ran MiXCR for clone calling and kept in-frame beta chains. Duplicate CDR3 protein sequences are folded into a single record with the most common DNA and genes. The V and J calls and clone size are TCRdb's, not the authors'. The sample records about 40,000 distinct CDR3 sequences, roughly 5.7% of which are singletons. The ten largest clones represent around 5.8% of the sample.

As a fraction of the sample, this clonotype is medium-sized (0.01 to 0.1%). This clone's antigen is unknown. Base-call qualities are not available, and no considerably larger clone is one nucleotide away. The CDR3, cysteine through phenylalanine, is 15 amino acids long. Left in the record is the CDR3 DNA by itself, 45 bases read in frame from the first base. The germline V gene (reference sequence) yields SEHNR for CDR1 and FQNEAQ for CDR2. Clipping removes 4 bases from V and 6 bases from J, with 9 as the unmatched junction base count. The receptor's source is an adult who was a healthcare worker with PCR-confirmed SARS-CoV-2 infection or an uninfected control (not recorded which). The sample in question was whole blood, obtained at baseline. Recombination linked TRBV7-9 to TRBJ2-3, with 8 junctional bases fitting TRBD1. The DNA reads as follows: TGTGCCAGCAGCTACGTGACAGGGGTGCAGGATACGCAGTATTTT. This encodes CASSYVTGVQDTQYF.